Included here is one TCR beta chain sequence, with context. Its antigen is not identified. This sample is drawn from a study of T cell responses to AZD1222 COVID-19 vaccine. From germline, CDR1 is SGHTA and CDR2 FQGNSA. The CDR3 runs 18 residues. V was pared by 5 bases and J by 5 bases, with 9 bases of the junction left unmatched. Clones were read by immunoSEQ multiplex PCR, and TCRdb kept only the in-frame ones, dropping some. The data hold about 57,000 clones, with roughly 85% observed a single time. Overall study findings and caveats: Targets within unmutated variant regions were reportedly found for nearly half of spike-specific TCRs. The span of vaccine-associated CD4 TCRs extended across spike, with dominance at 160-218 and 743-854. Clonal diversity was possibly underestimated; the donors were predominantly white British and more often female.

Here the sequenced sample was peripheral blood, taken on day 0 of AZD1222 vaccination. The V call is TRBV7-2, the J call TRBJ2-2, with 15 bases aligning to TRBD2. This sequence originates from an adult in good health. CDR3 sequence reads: CASSHGRTSGGATGELFF. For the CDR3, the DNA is TGTGCCAGCAGCCATGGCAGGACTAGCGGGGGGGCAACCGGGGAGCTGTTTTTT.